Listed here are 17 T cell receptor beta chains from one sample, sequenced in a study of T cell responses to AZD1222 COVID-19 vaccine. Sequenced by immunoSEQ multiplex PCR; TCRdb stores in-frame clones only, minus some. The repertoire holds about 120,000 clones, with roughly 91% as singletons. The material sequenced was peripheral blood, taken on day 0 of MenACWY control vaccination. The receptor source for this set is an adult in good health.

The table lists this clone with a count of one. V is TRBV27 and J is TRBJ2-7, with TRBD2 matching 10 bases. This CDR3 comprises 15 residues. The germline CDR1 and CDR2 sequences are MNHEY and SMNVEV (reference sequence). J lost 0 bases, V lost 3 bases, and 2 bases had no gene match. This CDR3 is CASSLTSGLSYEQYF. CDR3 DNA sequence: TGTGCCAGCAGTTTGACTAGCGGGCTCTCCTACGAGCAGTACTTC.

The chain is built from TRBV27 and TRBJ1-5; maybe TRBD1 (5 bases). The germline V gene encodes CDR1 MNHEY and CDR2 SMNVEV (reference sequence). Trimming removed 5 bases at V and 4 bases at J, with 15 bases between. The CDR3 is 15 amino acids. Here the CDR3 DNA reads TGTGCCAGCAGTGCCTCGGCCAGGGTAAATCAGCCCCAGCATTTT. Amino acids: CASSASARVNQPQHF.

The J gene is TRBJ2-7, the V gene TRBV5-1; unclear D gene. The CDR3 is made up of 13 amino acids. Trimming stripped 0 bases from V and 0 bases from J, with 4 bases between. Germline V CDR1 and CDR2: SGHRS, YFSETQ. CDR3 nucleotide sequence: TGCGCCAGCAGCTTGGCCTACTCCTACGAGCAGTACTTC. Protein product: CASSLAYSYEQYF.

This chain connects TRBV11-1 to TRBJ2-5; 9 bases line up with TRBD2. Germline V gene lookup returns CDR1 SGHAT and CDR2 FQDESV (reference sequence). The CDR3 is 14 residues long. The V segment lost 1 base and the J segment 5 bases; nucleotides outside the gene matches: 2. The CDR3, as DNA: TGTGCCAGCAGCTTAGACGGACTAGCGGAGACCCAGTACTTC. This translates into CASSLDGLAETQYF.

V and J are TRBV7-9 and TRBJ1-6; D remains ambiguous. The CDR3 loop spans 15 amino acids. Trimming pared 2 bases from V and 8 bases from J, leaving 13 bases between. The V gene's germline CDR1 is SEHNR and CDR2 FQNEAQ (reference sequence). CDR3 amino acids: CASSLKGGSDSPLHF. The CDR3 DNA reads as TGTGCCAGCAGCTTAAAGGGAGGGAGCGATTCACCCCTCCACTTT. The variable domain in full, with the rest retrieved from reference TRBV7-9 and TRBJ1-6, is DTGVSQNPRHKITKRGQNVTFRCDPISEHNRLYWYRQTLGQGPEFLTYFQNEAQLEKSRLLSDRFSAERPKGSFSTLEIQRTEQGDSAMYLCASSLKGGSDSPLHFGNGTRLTVT.

The chain has TRBV19 and TRBJ1-1; tentatively, D is TRBD1 (5 bases). V shed 7 bases and J shed 6 bases, with 24 bases lying between them. Germline V gene lookup returns CDR1 LNHDA and CDR2 SQIVND (reference sequence). The CDR3 has 16 residues. In DNA form, the CDR3 reads TGTGCCAGTACCGAGTTCGAGGGGCGGGGATTAGCTGAAGCTTTCTTT. Its protein is CASTEFEGRGLAEAFF.

The CDR3 DNA sequence: TGCGCCAGCAGCAAAACGGACGGGAACACCGGGGAGCTGTTTTTT. This translates into CASSKTDGNTGELFF. The J gene is TRBJ2-2, the V gene TRBV5-1; D unresolved. Germline loops: CDR1 SGHRS, CDR2 YFSETQ. The V and J ends lost 4 bases and 1 base respectively, with 11 bases between them. The CDR3 extends over 15 amino acids.

The chain recombines TRBV28 with TRBJ2-7; 9 bases map to TRBD1. CDR3 size: 15 residues. J gave up 0 bases and V 4 bases, and 4 bases lay outside the gene matches. Germline lookup yields CDR1 MDHEN and CDR2 SYDVKM. This chain's CDR3 is CASSWGTGNSYEQYV. The CDR3 nucleotides read TGTGCCAGCAGTTGGGGGACAGGGAACTCCTACGAGCAGTACGTC.

In this sample, this clone turned up once. The J gene is TRBJ2-6, the V gene TRBV7-2, with 12 nucleotides matching TRBD2. The CDR3 length is 19 residues. Looked up from germline, CDR1 is SGHTA and CDR2 is FQGNSA. Trimming took 6 bases from V and 2 from J; bases not matched to a gene: 11. This chain's CDR3 is CASSSPSGGALAGANVLTF. CDR3 DNA sequence: TGTGCCAGCAGTTCCCCTAGCGGGGGGGCCTTAGCTGGGGCCAACGTCCTGACTTTC.

The CDR3: CASSNRVGQGNQPQHF. In nucleotides, the CDR3 is TGTGCCAGTAGTAATCGAGTTGGACAGGGAAATCAGCCCCAGCATTTT. The chain joins TRBV19 to TRBJ1-5; 8 positions match TRBD1. This CDR3 region has 16 residues. CDR1 and CDR2 from the germline V gene are LNHDA and SQIVND (reference sequence). Trimming took 4 bases from V and 4 from J; bases not matched to a gene: 9.

The chain employs TRBV7-2 and TRBJ2-5; 10 nucleotides agree with TRBD2. V was pared by 2 bases and J by 5 bases, with 5 bases of the junction left unmatched. CDR1 is SGHTA, CDR2 FQGNSA, per germline. The CDR3 length is 15 residues. The CDR3 reads CASSLSSGGWETQYF. CDR3 DNA sequence: TGTGCCAGCAGCTTATCTAGCGGGGGATGGGAGACCCAGTACTTC.

The chain has TRBV11-3 and TRBJ2-1, with TRBD2 matching 7 bases. The CDR3 totals 15 residues. V lost 6 bases and J lost 3; bases outside the gene matches: 8. Germline V CDR1 and CDR2: SGHNT, YENEEA. The CDR3 is CASSPGRAGYNEQFF. The CDR3 bases are TGTGCCAGCAGTCCGGGGAGGGCAGGCTACAATGAGCAGTTCTTC.

J is TRBJ1-4 and V is TRBV18, with 10 positions matching TRBD1. The germline V gene has CDR1 KGHSH and CDR2 LQKENI. The ends lost 3 bases at V and 6 bases at J; junction bases unmatched: 1. The CDR3 covers 14 residues. The CDR3 DNA reads TGTGCCAGCTCACCTGGGACAGGGGATGAAAAACTGTTTTTT. Amino acid sequence: CASSPGTGDEKLFF.

V gene TRBV7-8 combines with J gene TRBJ2-1; D remains ambiguous. The CDR3 has 12 amino acids. V lost 5 bases and J lost 12, with 14 bases in between. Germline assignment: CDR1 SGHVS and CDR2 FQNEAQ. This CDR3 is CASSKSPGPQFF. The CDR3 coding sequence is TGTGCCAGCAGCAAATCCCCTGGGCCGCAGTTCTTC.

The chain carries TRBV3-1 (or the pseudogene TRBV3-2) and TRBJ2-3; D is uncertain. Deletions cut 0 bases from V and 8 bases from J, with 6 bases between. Germline V gene lookup returns CDR1 LGHDT and CDR2 YNNKEL (reference sequence). This CDR3 is 12 amino acids long. CDR3: CASSQDPFTQYF. The CDR3 DNA reads TGTGCCAGCAGCCAAGATCCGTTTACGCAGTATTTT.

This chain joins TRBV18 and TRBJ1-2; possibly TRBD1 for D (5 bases). Germline V lookup: CDR1 KGHSH, CDR2 LQKENI. The CDR3 contains 14 residues. V was clipped by 3 bases and J by 5 bases, with 13 bases between them. This CDR3 reads CASSPAGTEYGYTF. Written as DNA, the CDR3 is TGTGCCAGCTCACCCGCCGGGACGGAGTATGGCTACACCTTC.

The chain links TRBV7-2 to TRBJ2-7; 8 bases agree with TRBD1. V trimming: 5 bases; J trimming: 5 bases; junction bases outside the gene matches: 14. CDR3 length: 16 amino acids. Germline V gene sequence: CDR1 SGHTA, CDR2 FQGNSA. The CDR3 DNA follows: TGTGCCAGCAGCCCCAAGGGGTCGTCCAGGGGGCACGAGCAGTACGTC. Protein product: CASSPKGSSRGHEQYV.